This entry lists 29 T cell receptor beta chains sequenced from one sample in a study of blood T cell repertoires in COVID-19. TCRdb keeps only in-frame clones here, not all; method: immunoSEQ multiplex PCR. In the table there are about 200,000 clones, roughly four fifths of which are singletons. Sequencing was carried out using peripheral blood. Receptors originate from a woman in her seventies with active or convalescent COVID-19.

V and J are TRBV7-8 and TRBJ2-1; 7 positions match TRBD2. CDR1 SGHVS and CDR2 FQNEAQ come from the germline V gene. This CDR3 contains 16 residues. V lost 2 bases to trimming and J lost 5 bases; unmatched junction nucleotides: 9. Here the CDR3 reads CASSLLSSGQNNEQFF. The CDR3 coding sequence is TGTGCCAGCAGCTTACTCTCTAGCGGCCAAAACAATGAGCAGTTCTTC.

The chain recombines TRBV7-9 with TRBJ1-2; 9 positions match TRBD1. The CDR3 loop spans 16 amino acids. The germline V gene has CDR1 SEHNR and CDR2 FQNEAQ (reference sequence). J was trimmed by 2 bases and V by 5 bases; bases with no gene match: 9. The CDR3 loop is CASSHRRTGVNYGYTF. The DNA of the CDR3 is TGTGCCAGCAGCCACCGTAGGACAGGGGTAAACTATGGCTACACCTTC.

This chain joins TRBV24-1 and TRBJ2-2, with 11 bases aligning to TRBD1. Germline V gene sequence: CDR1 KGHDR, CDR2 SFDVKD. The V segment lost 4 bases and the J segment 8 bases; nucleotides outside the gene matches: 5. The CDR3 covers 15 residues. Here the CDR3 DNA reads TGTGCCACCAGTGAGACCGGGACAGGGGGTGGGGAGCTGTTTTTT. This encodes CATSETGTGGGELFF.

CDR3 in DNA: TGCGCCAGCAGCGACGGACCAAGAGGGGGATCTATGAACACTGAAGCTTTCTTT. Translating it yields CASSDGPRGGSMNTEAFF. The rearrangement links TRBV5-1 to TRBJ1-1, with D tentatively TRBD1 (6 bases). Trimming removed 4 bases at V and 0 bases at J, with 22 bases between. This CDR3 region has 18 residues. Germline CDR1 is SGHRS and CDR2 is YFSETQ.

The chain has TRBV19 and TRBJ2-7; 12 bases are shared with TRBD1. Germline lookup yields CDR1 LNHDA and CDR2 SQIVND (reference sequence). V trimming: 6 bases; J trimming: 7 bases; junction bases outside the gene matches: 7. The CDR3 length is 14 residues. The CDR3, as DNA: TGTGCCAGTAGAGGGACAGGGGGCGCGGAGGAGCAGTACTTC. Translation: CASRGTGGAEEQYF.

The J gene is TRBJ2-5, the V gene TRBV5-6, with TRBD1 matching 8 bases. Germline V gene lookup returns CDR1 SGHDT and CDR2 YYEEEE. V shed 4 bases, J shed 5 bases, and the junction held 7 bases outside the gene matches. The CDR3 consists of 14 residues. For the CDR3, the DNA is TGTGCCAGCAGCATTCGGACAGGGATGGAGACCCAGTACTTC. Amino acid sequence: CASSIRTGMETQYF.

The chain combines TRBV5-6 with TRBJ2-7; 10 nucleotides line up with TRBD2. CDR1 and CDR2 (germline): SGHDT, YYEEEE. CDR3 length: 16 amino acids. The V gene end was trimmed by 3 bases and the J gene end by 2 bases; junction bases not matched to a gene: 8. Here the CDR3 DNA reads TGTGCCAGCAGCTCCATAACTAGCGGGGATCCCTACGAGCAGTACTTC. Protein sequence: CASSSITSGDPYEQYF.

The rearrangement uses TRBV14 and TRBJ2-1; 10 bases align to TRBD2. CDR3 length: 15 residues. The V segment lost 2 bases and the J segment 8 bases; nucleotides outside the gene matches: 6. Looked up from germline, CDR1 is SGHDN and CDR2 is FVKESK. The CDR3 is CASSQLAGVVDEQFF. The DNA of the CDR3 is TGTGCCAGCAGCCAACTAGCGGGAGTTGTGGATGAGCAGTTCTTC.

The V and J genes are TRBV5-1 and TRBJ2-6; TRBD1 might be the D (6 bases). The V end lost 5 bases, the J end lost 0 bases, and 9 bases lay between the germline ends. This CDR3 is built from 15 residues. CDR1 is SGHRS and CDR2 is YFSETQ in the germline V gene. As DNA, the CDR3 is TGCGCCAGCAGGGACAGCAACTCTGGGGCCAACGTCCTGACTTTC. This gives the protein CASRDSNSGANVLTF.

Remarks on this clone: The sample holds other DNA sequences that translate to the same CDR3. The V call is TRBV5-1, the J call TRBJ2-7, with a possible D match to TRBD1 (5 bases). Germline lookup yields CDR1 SGHRS and CDR2 YFSETQ. CDR3 length equals 14 residues. V lost 0 bases to trimming and J lost 0 bases, with 7 bases between them. This chain's CDR3 is CASSLGDSSYEQYF. The CDR3 coding sequence is TGCGCCAGCAGCTTGGGTGACAGCTCCTACGAGCAGTACTTC. Complete variable domain (other parts from reference TRBV5-1 and TRBJ2-7): KAGVTQTPRYLIKTRGQQVTLSCSPISGHRSVSWYQQTPGQGLQFLFEYFSETQRNKGNFPGRFSGRQFSNSRSEMNVSTLELGDSALYLCASSLGDSSYEQYFGPGTRLTVT.

The chain has TRBV7-3 and TRBJ2-3; D is perhaps TRBD2 (5 bases). Germline CDR1 and CDR2: SGHTA and FQGTGA. There are 15 residues in the CDR3. Trimming stripped 2 bases from V and 3 bases from J, with 12 bases between. CDR3 DNA sequence: TGTGCCAGCAGCTTAGACGGGATGGGAACAGATACGCAGTATTTT. Its translation is CASSLDGMGTDTQYF.

This clone was seen a handful of times. CDR3 sequence: CASSVGPSNQPQHF. In DNA form, the CDR3 reads TGTGCCAGCAGTGTTGGCCCCAGCAATCAGCCCCAGCATTTT. This chain joins TRBV2 and TRBJ1-5, with unresolved D. The CDR3 contains 14 residues. CDR1 is SNHLY, CDR2 FYNNEI, per germline. V lost 4 bases and J 1 base, leaving 8 bases between the germline ends.

The V and J genes are TRBV28 and TRBJ1-3, with 7 bases aligning to TRBD1. The CDR3 is made up of 15 amino acids. V shed 5 bases and J 4 bases; nucleotides not matched to a gene: 8. The germline V gene encodes CDR1 MDHEN and CDR2 SYDVKM. The CDR3 is CASSLAGGSGNTIYF. The CDR3 DNA reads TGTGCCAGCAGTCTGGCAGGGGGGTCCGGAAACACCATATATTTT.

This chain connects TRBV19 to TRBJ2-7; weak D call: TRBD2 (6 bases). Trimming removed 3 bases from V and 4 bases from J, with 13 bases in between. The CDR3 length is 14 residues. Per germline, CDR1 LNHDA and CDR2 SQIVND (reference sequence). CDR3 residues: CASSIGGALYEQYF. The CDR3 bases are TGTGCCAGTAGTATCGGCGGGGCTTTGTACGAGCAGTACTTC.

The gene calls are TRBV18 and TRBJ1-1, with 8 bases matching TRBD1. The CDR3 totals 16 residues. V shed 3 bases and J 3 bases; nucleotides not matched to a gene: 9. Per the germline V gene, CDR1 is KGHSH and CDR2 is LQKENI. For the CDR3, the DNA is TGTGCCAGCTCACCCCCCGACAGGGGCCGTCACACTGAAGCTTTCTTT. Translated, it gives CASSPPDRGRHTEAFF.

The chain joins TRBV19 to TRBJ1-2, with 7 bases identical to TRBD1. The germline V gene encodes CDR1 LNHDA and CDR2 SQIVND (reference sequence). V lost 6 bases and J lost 10; bases outside the gene matches: 5. The CDR3 loop spans 11 amino acids. The CDR3 DNA sequence: TGTGCCAGTAGGTTGCAGGGGGTCTACACCTTC. Amino acid sequence: CASRLQGVYTF.

This clone showed up just once. The chain recombines TRBV29-1 with TRBJ1-3, with 9 positions matching TRBD1. The CDR3 is 14 amino acids. Germline CDR1 and CDR2: SQVTM and ANQGSEA. The ends lost 3 bases at V and 4 bases at J; junction bases unmatched: 4. This CDR3 is CSVERTGEGNTIYF. CDR3 DNA: TGCAGCGTTGAGAGGACAGGGGAAGGAAACACCATATATTTT.

The chain has TRBV3-1 (or the pseudogene TRBV3-2) and TRBJ2-3, with TRBD1 matching over 12 bases. Trimming cost V 0 bases and J 5 bases; bases outside gene matches: 6. Germline V lookup: CDR1 LGHDT, CDR2 YNNKEL (reference sequence). This CDR3 region has 17 residues. The CDR3 sequence is CASSQDPGQGAGDTQYF. CDR3 sequence (DNA): TGTGCCAGCAGCCAAGACCCGGGACAGGGGGCTGGAGATACGCAGTATTTT.

This clone was recorded a few times. The chain has TRBV28 and TRBJ1-2; no reliable D call. The CDR3 length is 12 residues. Germline-derived CDR1 and CDR2 are MDHEN and SYDVKM. V was pared by 10 bases and J by 5 bases, with 14 bases between. CDR3: CATRVPHYGYTF. CDR3 coding DNA: TGTGCCACCCGGGTGCCCCATTATGGCTACACCTTC.

The sample holds a few counts of this clone. The V call is TRBV28, the J call TRBJ1-2; tentative D call: TRBD1 (5 bases). This CDR3 region has 12 residues. Per germline, CDR1 MDHEN and CDR2 SYDVKM. Trimming removed 6 bases from V and 7 bases from J, with 12 bases in between. In DNA form, the CDR3 reads TGTGCCAGCAGCCCCGACAGATCTGGCTACACCTTC. Residues: CASSPDRSGYTF.

The chain joins TRBV5-1 to TRBJ2-7; a weak D match, TRBD2 (6 bases). V was clipped by 3 bases and J by 4 bases, with 17 bases between them. Germline V gene data show CDR1 as SGHRS and CDR2 as YFSETQ. The CDR3 loop spans 15 amino acids. For the CDR3, the DNA is TGCGCCAGCAGCTCCCCCCTAAGGGGACTGTACGAGCAGTACTTC. Its protein product is CASSSPLRGLYEQYF.

As regards this clone: The same CDR3 can be traced to other DNA sequences in this sample. This sequence joins TRBV3-1 (or the pseudogene TRBV3-2) and TRBJ2-3; D not resolved. The CDR3 runs to 13 residues. Germline assignment: CDR1 LGHDT and CDR2 YNNKEL (reference sequence). The V and J ends lost 4 bases and 6 bases respectively, with 11 bases between them. The CDR3 here is CASSPRLADTQYF. As DNA, the CDR3 is TGTGCCAGCAGCCCCCGACTTGCGGATACGCAGTATTTT.

The DNA for the CDR3 is TGTGCCAGCCCGAACCATCCCTGGGAGACCGCGAGCTCCTACGAGCAGTACTTC. It translates to CASPNHPWETASSYEQYF. V and J are TRBV5-8 and TRBJ2-7; TRBD2 might be the D (5 bases). Trimming removed 7 bases at V and 0 bases at J, with 26 bases between. The CDR3 is 18 residues long. Germline CDR1 SGHTS, CDR2 YDEGEE. Using reference TRBV5-8 and TRBJ2-7 for the parts outside the CDR3, the full variable domain is EAGVTQSPTHLIKTRGQQATLRCSPISGHTSVYWYQQALGLGLQFLLWYDEGEERNRGNFPPRFSGRQFPNYSSELNVNALELEDSALYLCASPNHPWETASSYEQYFGPGTRLTVT.

The J gene is TRBJ2-1, the V gene TRBV9, with 10 bases aligning to TRBD2. Losses at the gene ends were 4 bases for V and 4 bases for J; bases not matched to a gene: 8. The germline V gene has CDR1 SGDLS and CDR2 YYNGEE. This CDR3 is built from 16 residues. The CDR3 nucleotides read TGTGCCAGCAGCCTAAATAGCGGGAGGCTTTACAATGAGCAGTTCTTC. Residues: CASSLNSGRLYNEQFF.

The CDR3 here is CASSQPGLAVYNEQFF. CDR3 DNA sequence: TGTGCCAGCAGCCAACCGGGACTAGCGGTCTACAATGAGCAGTTCTTC. The chain uses TRBV4-2 and TRBJ2-1; TRBD2 matches 11 bases. Germline loops: CDR1 LGHNA, CDR2 YNFKEQ. V lost 2 bases, J lost 3 bases, and 3 bases stayed unmatched. The CDR3 spans 16 residues.

This clone has just one count. V is TRBV5-1 and J is TRBJ1-5; 7 bases align to TRBD1. The CDR3 is 14 amino acids. The germline V gene encodes CDR1 SGHRS and CDR2 YFSETQ. V trimming: 0 bases; J trimming: 6 bases; junction bases outside the gene matches: 3. The CDR3 DNA reads as TGCGCCAGCAGCTTGGTAGGGGGCGGTCAGCCCCAGCATTTT. Translating gives CASSLVGGGQPQHF.

J is TRBJ2-3 and V is TRBV3-1 (or the pseudogene TRBV3-2), with TRBD2 matching over 10 bases. CDR1 is LGHDT and CDR2 is YNNKEL in the germline V gene (reference sequence). The CDR3 runs to 19 residues. V dropped 3 bases and J dropped 5; count of bases not matched to a gene: 17. The CDR3 DNA is TGTGCCAGCAGCCAGTCCGGGACTAGCGCTTTGACCACAGGAGATACGCAGTATTTT. Its translation: CASSQSGTSALTTGDTQYF.

The rearrangement joins TRBV19 to TRBJ2-5; a possible D gene is TRBD2 (6 bases). V lost 5 bases to trimming and J lost 3 bases, with 16 bases between them. Germline V gives CDR1 LNHDA, CDR2 SQIVND (reference sequence). This CDR3 spans 15 amino acids. The CDR3 is CASSPREPLKETQYF. The CDR3 DNA is TGTGCCAGTAGTCCTCGGGAGCCCCTTAAAGAGACCCAGTACTTC.

This rearrangement joins TRBV21-1 to TRBJ1-4; TRBD1, as called in the table, went unchecked against the DNA. TRBV21-1 is a pseudogene. The CDR3 consists of 23 residues. CDR3 coding DNA: TGTGCCAGCAGCGAACTTGACCGGGACAGGCGGATATCATCGCACCCTACTAATGAAAAACTGTTTTTT. Amino acid sequence: CASSELDRDRRISSHPTNEKLFF.